The 11 T cell receptor beta chains below all came from one sample that was sequenced in a study of cytomegalovirus exposure and HLA in healthy donors. Use of 60 Vbeta and 13 Jbeta primers characterized the PCR. Clones were read by immunoSEQ multiplex PCR, and TCRdb kept only the in-frame ones, dropping some. This sample lists 110,000 to 150,000 clones; its ten largest clones have 2.7%. Sequencing used PBMCs. These receptors came from a man aged 40-50 years in good health and CMV-seronegative.

The J gene is TRBJ2-3, the V gene TRBV7-3; 7 bases are a match to TRBD2. The CDR3 is 16 residues long. V lost 2 bases, J lost 2 bases, and 7 bases stayed unmatched. Germline lookup yields CDR1 SGHTA and CDR2 FQGTGA. CDR3 DNA: TGTGCCAGCAGCTTAGGGATGGGGGGGAACACAGATACGCAGTATTTT. Amino acids: CASSLGMGGNTDTQYF.

The rearrangement links TRBV25-1 to TRBJ2-6; tentative D call: TRBD2 (6 bases). Trimming left V 3 bases short and J 2 bases short, with 8 bases between. Germline CDR1 MGHDK, CDR2 SYGVNS. The CDR3 loop spans 15 amino acids. The CDR3 loop reads CASSDPGAGANVLTF. DNA for the CDR3: TGTGCCAGCAGTGACCCGGGGGCTGGGGCCAACGTCCTGACTTTC.

V is TRBV7-9 and J is TRBJ2-3, with 11 bases fitting TRBD1. The CDR3 runs 15 residues. The ends lost 5 bases at V and 4 bases at J; junction bases unmatched: 5. The germline V gene has CDR1 SEHNR and CDR2 FQNEAQ (reference sequence). CDR3 residues: CASSLRDRGADTQYF. The CDR3 coding sequence is TGTGCCAGCAGCCTCCGGGACAGGGGGGCAGATACGCAGTATTTT. Complete variable domain (other parts from reference TRBV7-9 and TRBJ2-3): DTGVSQNPRHKITKRGQNVTFRCDPISEHNRLYWYRQTLGQGPEFLTYFQNEAQLEKSRLLSDRFSAERPKGSFSTLEIQRTEQGDSAMYLCASSLRDRGADTQYFGPGTRLTVL.

The chain combines TRBV7-2 with TRBJ1-3, with D possibly matching TRBD1 (6 bases). This CDR3 contains 15 residues. Germline V gene data show CDR1 as SGHTA and CDR2 as FQGNSA. V gave up 5 bases and J gave up 1 base, with 12 bases separating them. The DNA of the CDR3 is TGTGCCAGCAGCCTCAGGGGAGGGTCTGGAAACACCATATATTTT. Encoded protein: CASSLRGGSGNTIYF. Filled out from reference TRBV7-2 and TRBJ1-3, the complete variable domain reads GAGVSQSPSNKVTEKGKDVELRCDPISGHTALYWYRQSLGQGLEFLIYFQGNSAPDKSGLPSDRFSAERTGGSVSTLTIQRTQQEDSAVYLCASSLRGGSGNTIYFGEGSWLTVV.

Remarks on this clone: One junction end does not reproduce the germline sequence, and a read error may be involved. The chain joins TRBV5-1 to TRBJ2-5; TRBD1 matches at 8 bases. The CDR3 spans 16 residues. Germline V gives CDR1 SGHRS, CDR2 YFSETQ. The CDR3 DNA reads as TGCGCCAGCAGCGAGACAGGGACAGGAGGCCAAGGGACCCAGTACTTC. Translating it yields CASSETGTGGQGTQYF.

The rearrangement links TRBV7-9 to TRBJ1-2; D is unclear. V was shortened by 10 bases and J by 4 bases, with 13 bases between the two germline ends. The CDR3 totals 12 residues. The germline CDR1 and CDR2 sequences are SEHNR and FQNEAQ (reference sequence). CDR3 loop: CATAGGSYGYTF. The CDR3 nucleotides read TGTGCCACCGCCGGAGGAAGCTATGGCTACACCTTC.

The chain employs TRBV5-4 and TRBJ1-5; D not resolved. Germline V gene sequence: CDR1 SGHNT, CDR2 YYREEE (reference sequence). V was trimmed by 1 base and J by 5 bases, leaving 7 bases between them. This CDR3 contains 13 residues. DNA for the CDR3: TGTGCCAGCAGCTTGTCGGGTGATCAGCCCCAGCATTTT. Amino acid sequence: CASSLSGDQPQHF.

The V call is TRBV11-2, the J call TRBJ1-3, with unresolved D. The CDR3 is 15 amino acids. CDR1 and CDR2 (germline): SGHAT, FQNNGV. Trimming removed 1 base from V and 0 bases from J, with 7 bases in between. CDR3 sequence: CASSLVPSSGNTIYF. DNA of the CDR3: TGTGCCAGCAGCTTAGTTCCGTCCTCTGGAAACACCATATATTTT.

The chain is built from TRBV10-1 and TRBJ2-7; TRBD1 matches 9 bases. Germline CDR1 is WNHNN and CDR2 is SYGVQD (reference sequence). The CDR3 runs 13 residues. The trim removed 8 bases at V and 0 bases at J, leaving 2 bases unmatched. The CDR3 DNA follows: TGCGCCAGCCCGACAGGGGGCTCCTACGAGCAGTACTTC. Translation gives CASPTGGSYEQYF.

The chain carries TRBV29-1 and TRBJ2-5, with D possibly being TRBD1 (6 bases). Germline-derived CDR1 and CDR2 are SQVTM and ANQGSEA. Trimming stripped 3 bases from V and 0 bases from J, with 11 bases between. This CDR3 is built from 14 residues. The CDR3 DNA reads TGCAGCGTTGATGCCAGGGGAAACCAAGAGACCCAGTACTTC. It encodes CSVDARGNQETQYF. The entire variable domain, with the rest obtained from reference TRBV29-1 and TRBJ2-5, is as follows: SAVISQKPSRDICQRGTSLTIQCQVDSQVTMMFWYRQQPGQSLTLIATANQGSEATYESGFVIDKFPISRPNLTFSTLTVSNMSPEDSSIYLCSVDARGNQETQYFGPGTRLLVL.

Points on this clone: The junction departs from germline at one end; a sequencing error may be responsible. The sample holds other DNA sequences that translate to the same CDR3. The genes are TRBV6-1 and TRBJ1-1; no reliable D call. Per germline, CDR1 MNHNS and CDR2 SASEGT. CDR3 size: 13 residues. CDR3 protein: CATVRRQNTEAFF. CDR3 nucleotide sequence: TGTGCCACCGTCCGGCGGCAGAACACTGAGGCTTTCTTT.